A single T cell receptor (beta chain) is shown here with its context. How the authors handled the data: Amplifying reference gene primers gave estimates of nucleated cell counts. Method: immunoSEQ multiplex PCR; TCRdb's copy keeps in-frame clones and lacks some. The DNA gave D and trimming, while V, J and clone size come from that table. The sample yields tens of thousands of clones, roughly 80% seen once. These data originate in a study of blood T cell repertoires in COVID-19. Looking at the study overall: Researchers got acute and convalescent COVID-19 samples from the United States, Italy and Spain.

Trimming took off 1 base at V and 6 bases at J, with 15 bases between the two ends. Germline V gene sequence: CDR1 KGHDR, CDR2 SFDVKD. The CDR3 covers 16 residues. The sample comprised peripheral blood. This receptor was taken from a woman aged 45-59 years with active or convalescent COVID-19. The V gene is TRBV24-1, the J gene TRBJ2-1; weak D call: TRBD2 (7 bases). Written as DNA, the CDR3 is TGTGCCACCAGTGATTTCAGGGGTGGCGGGGGCAATGAGCAGTTCTTC. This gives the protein CATSDFRGGGGNEQFF.